The 11 T cell receptor beta chains reported below all come from one sample, sequenced in a study of T-cell reconstitution after alpha-beta-depleted transplantation in children. During its preparation, the TCRbeta library received unique molecular identifiers. TCRdb recomputed calls from the PCR reads with MiXCR, one row per CDR3 protein. The table has roughly 300,000 distinct CDR3 sequences, approximately 10% seen once; the top ten hold about 20%. The source material was peripheral blood, sampled 180 days after TCRalphabeta/CD19-depleted stem cell transplant. These receptors were taken from a male patient between 2 and 15 years old who had a stem cell transplant for chronic granulomatous disease, so the T cells may come from the graft donor.

There are many counts of this clonotype. The chain uses TRBV20-1 and TRBJ2-3; no firm D call. The germline V gene encodes CDR1 DFQATT and CDR2 SNEGSKA (reference sequence). Trimming pared 0 bases from V and 2 bases from J, leaving 12 bases between. CDR3 length equals 15 residues. The CDR3 sequence is CSARDASRVTDTQYF. CDR3 bases: TGCAGTGCTAGAGATGCCAGCCGAGTCACAGATACGCAGTATTTT.

This clonotype was seen many times. The chain recombines TRBV29-1 with TRBJ1-2; 12 bases line up with TRBD1. The CDR3 covers 14 residues. Looked up from germline, CDR1 is SQVTM and CDR2 is ANQGSEA. The J segment lost 3 bases and the V segment lost 5 bases, leaving 4 bases of the junction unmatched. The CDR3 here is CSVRDRGQYYGYTF. As DNA, the CDR3 is TGCAGCGTTCGGGACAGGGGGCAATACTATGGCTACACCTTC.

This clonotype has at least ten counts. J is TRBJ2-3 and V is TRBV12-3 or TRBV12-4, with 15 bases fitting TRBD2. V lost 4 bases to trimming and J lost 4 bases; unmatched junction nucleotides: 3. The CDR3 contains 16 residues. DNA of the CDR3: TGTGCCAGCAGTTCCGGACTAGCGGGAGGGGCAGATACGCAGTATTTT. Its translation: CASSSGLAGGADTQYF.

There are a few counts of this clonotype. CDR3 loop: CASSHTVGTGLTGANVLTF. The CDR3, as DNA: TGTGCCAGCAGCCATACCGTGGGGACAGGGTTAACTGGGGCCAACGTCCTGACTTTC. This rearrangement joins TRBV11-2 to TRBJ2-6; TRBD1 aligns across 9 bases. CDR3 length: 19 amino acids. V gave up 5 bases and J gave up 2 bases; unmatched junction bases: 13. The germline gives CDR1 SGHAT, CDR2 FQNNGV. Full variable domain (remainder filled in from reference TRBV11-2 and TRBJ2-6): EAGVAQSPRYKIIEKRQSVAFWCNPISGHATLYWYQQILGQGPKLLIQFQNNGVVDDSQLPKDRFSAERLKGVDSTLKIQPAKLEDSAVYLCASSHTVGTGLTGANVLTFGAGSRLTVL.

This clonotype came up many times. This chain joins TRBV12-3 or TRBV12-4 and TRBJ1-1, with TRBD1 as a possible D gene (6 bases). Trimming pared 5 bases from V and 0 bases from J, leaving 16 bases between. CDR3 length equals 16 residues. The CDR3 DNA reads TGTGCCAGCAGTCCTGAGGGGGTCGTGGTGAACACTGAAGCTTTCTTT. Protein product: CASSPEGVVVNTEAFF.

This clonotype was seen many times. The genes are TRBV9 and TRBJ2-5, with 8 bases matching TRBD2. The J segment lost 5 bases and the V segment lost 0 bases, leaving 0 bases of the junction unmatched. The V gene's germline CDR1 is SGDLS and CDR2 YYNGEE. The CDR3 contains 13 residues. The CDR3 bases are TGTGCCAGCAGCGTAGGACTAGCGGAGACCCAGTACTTC. Residues: CASSVGLAETQYF.

This clonotype was counted between two and nine times. The chain couples TRBV19 to TRBJ2-1, with D hard to call. The length of the CDR3 is 14 residues. Germline loops: CDR1 LNHDA, CDR2 SQIVND (reference sequence). Deletions cut 1 base from V and 8 bases from J, with 12 bases between. The CDR3: CASSIVGGMHEQFF. Written as DNA, the CDR3 is TGTGCCAGTAGTATAGTCGGTGGGATGCATGAGCAGTTCTTC.

In this sample, this clonotype turned up many times. The chain employs TRBV20-1 and TRBJ1-1; D gene uncertain. The V end lost 4 bases, the J end lost 1 base, and 16 bases lay between the germline ends. In germline, CDR1 is DFQATT, CDR2 SNEGSKA (reference sequence). The CDR3 length is 15 residues. CDR3 in amino acids: CSATRTAKRNTEAFF. For the CDR3, the DNA is TGCAGTGCTACTAGAACCGCAAAACGGAACACTGAAGCTTTCTTT.

This clonotype was observed at least ten times. The rearrangement joins TRBV6-5 to TRBJ2-1, with 12 bases lining up with TRBD2. This CDR3 contains 15 residues. After removal of 6 bases from V and 7 bases from J, the junction contained 7 bases not matched to a gene. The germline gives CDR1 MNHEY, CDR2 SVGAGI. CDR3 loop: CASSLRTSGINEQFF. Here the CDR3 DNA reads TGTGCCAGCAGCTTAAGGACTAGCGGGATAAATGAGCAGTTCTTC.

This clonotype has ten or more counts. The chain couples TRBV28 to TRBJ2-3, with no clear D. The CDR3 is 20 amino acids. With 2 bases removed from V and 4 bases from J, the gap between germline ends came to 28 bases. Germline-derived CDR1 and CDR2 are MDHEN and SYDVKM. CDR3 sequence: CASSLIPETPGLPKPDTQYF. The CDR3 region has the DNA TGTGCCAGCAGTTTAATCCCTGAGACCCCGGGCCTTCCAAAGCCAGATACGCAGTATTTT.

There are many counts of this clonotype. The chain carries TRBV9 and TRBJ2-3, with D tentatively TRBD1 (6 bases). The germline CDR1 and CDR2 sequences are SGDLS and YYNGEE. This CDR3 comprises 18 residues. V lost 7 bases to trimming and J lost 6 bases, with 30 bases between them. Here the CDR3 reads CASSASLTGTSSVDTQYF. CDR3 DNA sequence: TGTGCCAGCTCCGCAAGTCTCACAGGGACCTCGAGTGTGGATACGCAGTATTTT.